The 10 T cell receptor beta chains in this list originate from one sample, sequenced in a study of T cells in narcolepsy. The protocol was immunoSEQ multiplex PCR, while the TCRdb copy is restricted to in-frame clones and leaves out a portion. The sample includes about 40,000 clones, about nine tenths of them seen just once. The source material was CD45RA- memory CD4+ T cells from PBMCs. These receptors all stem from a human donor with narcolepsy.

In its sample, this clone was seen once. CDR3 DNA sequence: TGTGCCAGTAGTATCTTTGGACGGCGCGAGACAAGCGGTAGCAATCAGCCCCAGCATTTT. Its translation is CASSIFGRRETSGSNQPQHF. This rearrangement joins TRBV19 to TRBJ1-5; no reliable D call. The germline V and J ends were trimmed by 3 bases and 0 bases, with 24 bases remaining between them. Germline CDR1 reads LNHDA; CDR2 reads SQIVND (reference sequence). The CDR3 is 20 residues long.

A remark on this clone: Relative to the germline gene, one junction end is altered; a read error may explain this. The same CDR3 is also encoded by other DNA sequences in this sample. V gene TRBV5-4 combines with J gene TRBJ1-4; TRBD1 is a possible D gene (5 bases). Germline CDR1 is SGHNT and CDR2 is YYREEE (reference sequence). The CDR3 extends over 17 amino acids. The CDR3, as DNA: TGTGCCAGCAGCTTGTTTAAGGGGCCTGCAACTAATGAGAAACTGTTTTTT. This encodes CASSLFKGPATNEKLFF.

This clone was seen a handful of times. V usage is TRBV6-5 and J usage is TRBJ2-6; D gene uncertain. V was pared by 7 bases and J by 0 bases, with 10 bases between. Germline-derived CDR1 and CDR2 are MNHEY and SVGAGI. This CDR3 spans 15 amino acids. CDR3 protein: CASNTAGSGANVLTF. The CDR3 DNA reads as TGTGCCAGCAACACAGCCGGCTCTGGGGCCAACGTCCTGACTTTC.

The chain combines TRBV4-1 with TRBJ2-2, with D possibly TRBD2 on 6 matching bases. The CDR3 runs 16 residues. CDR1 is MGHRA, CDR2 YSYEKL, per germline. V lost 4 bases and J 1 base, leaving 13 bases between the germline ends. CDR3 nucleotide sequence: TGCGCCAGCAGCCCGATAGCGGCCCTGAACACCGGGGAGCTGTTTTTT. This gives the protein CASSPIAALNTGELFF.

The chain has TRBV27 and TRBJ2-7; the D is unclear. Germline V lookup: CDR1 MNHEY, CDR2 SMNVEV (reference sequence). V shed 5 bases and J shed 2 bases, with 13 bases lying between them. The length of the CDR3 is 14 residues. The CDR3 sequence is CASSPGLPPYEQYF. CDR3 DNA sequence: TGTGCCAGCAGTCCCGGGTTACCCCCCTACGAGCAGTACTTC.

The rearrangement joins TRBV5-1 to TRBJ1-2; tentative D call: TRBD1 (6 bases). This CDR3 contains 15 residues. CDR1 and CDR2 from the germline V gene are SGHRS and YFSETQ. Trimming took 2 bases from V and 5 from J, leaving 16 bases between them. Here the CDR3 reads CASSLGTLSQYGYTF. The CDR3 DNA reads as TGCGCCAGCAGCTTAGGGACACTGTCGCAGTATGGCTACACCTTC.

The V gene is TRBV4-2, the J gene TRBJ2-7, with 7 nucleotides matching TRBD2. This CDR3 has 13 residues. Germline loops: CDR1 LGHNA, CDR2 YNFKEQ. V shed 6 bases, J shed 5 bases, and the junction held 7 bases outside the gene matches. CDR3 protein: CASSTTSENEQYF. The CDR3 nucleotides are TGTGCCAGCAGTACAACTAGCGAAAACGAGCAGTACTTC.

The chain has TRBV15 and TRBJ2-1, with unresolved D. The V gene's germline CDR1 is LNHNV and CDR2 YYDKDF (reference sequence). CDR3 length: 15 residues. Trimming took off 2 bases at V and 7 bases at J, with 15 bases between the two ends. The CDR3 loop reads CATSRRTHSANEQFF. In nucleotides, the CDR3 is TGTGCCACCAGCAGACGGACCCATTCGGCTAATGAGCAGTTCTTC.

This sequence joins TRBV6-5 and TRBJ1-4; TRBD1 matches 8 bases. V lost 0 bases, J lost 9 bases, and 6 bases stayed unmatched. From germline, CDR1 is MNHEY and CDR2 SVGAGI. This CDR3 is built from 15 residues. CDR3 DNA sequence: TGTGCCAGCAGTTACTCAACAGGGGGGGCCCAAAAACTGTTTTTT. It codes for CASSYSTGGAQKLFF.

The chain combines TRBV19 with TRBJ2-3; D gene uncertain. V was trimmed by 3 bases and J by 0 bases, leaving 10 bases between them. The CDR3 has 15 amino acids. The germline V gene has CDR1 LNHDA and CDR2 SQIVND (reference sequence). CDR3 sequence reads: CASSMRPTSTDTQYF. In nucleotides, the CDR3 is TGTGCCAGTAGTATGAGACCAACTAGCACAGATACGCAGTATTTT.